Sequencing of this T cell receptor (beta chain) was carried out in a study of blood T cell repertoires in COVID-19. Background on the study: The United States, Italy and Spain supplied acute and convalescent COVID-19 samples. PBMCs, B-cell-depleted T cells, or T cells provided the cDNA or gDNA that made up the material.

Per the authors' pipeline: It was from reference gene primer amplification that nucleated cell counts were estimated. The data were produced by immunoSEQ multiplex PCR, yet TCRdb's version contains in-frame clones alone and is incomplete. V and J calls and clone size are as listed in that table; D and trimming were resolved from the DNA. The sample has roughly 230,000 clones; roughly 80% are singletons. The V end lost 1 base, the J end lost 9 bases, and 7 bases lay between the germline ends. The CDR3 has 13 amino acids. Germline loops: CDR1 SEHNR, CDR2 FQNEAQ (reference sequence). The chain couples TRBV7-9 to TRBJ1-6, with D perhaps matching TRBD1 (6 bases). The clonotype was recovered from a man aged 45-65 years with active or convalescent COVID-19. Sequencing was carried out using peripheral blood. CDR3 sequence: CASSLEQGSPLHF. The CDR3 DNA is TGTGCCAGCAGCTTAGAACAGGGTTCACCCCTCCACTTT.